This T cell receptor beta chain was identified during a study of regulatory T cells in long-lasting Graves disease. The CDR3 totals 13 residues. From germline, CDR1 is SNHLY and CDR2 FYNNEI. V trimming: 10 bases; J trimming: 8 bases; junction bases outside the gene matches: 9. There are many counts of this clonotype. The time point was: persistent/refractory GD, antithyroid drugs over 5 years with positive TRAb. Generation of the TCR library employed RNA extracted from PBMCs. All patients originated from an endocrinology department located in Xi'an, China. Library construction for TCR beta used iRepertoire HTBI primers and Arm-PCR of CDR3 regions. TCRdb reanalysed the multiplex PCR reads using MiXCR and keeps one entry per CDR3 protein. The table shows 350,000 to 450,000 distinct CDR3 sequences, with around 20% occurring only once.

The chain employs TRBV2 and TRBJ1-2, with 11 bases identical to TRBD1. The specimen was peripheral blood mononuclear cells (PBMCs), collected when the disease was refractory, from a patient treated with antithyroid drugs. The sequence came from a female donor with Graves disease. The CDR3 DNA is TGTGCCACTTCTGGACAGGGGGCAGGGGGCTACACCTTC. It is translated as CATSGQGAGGYTF.